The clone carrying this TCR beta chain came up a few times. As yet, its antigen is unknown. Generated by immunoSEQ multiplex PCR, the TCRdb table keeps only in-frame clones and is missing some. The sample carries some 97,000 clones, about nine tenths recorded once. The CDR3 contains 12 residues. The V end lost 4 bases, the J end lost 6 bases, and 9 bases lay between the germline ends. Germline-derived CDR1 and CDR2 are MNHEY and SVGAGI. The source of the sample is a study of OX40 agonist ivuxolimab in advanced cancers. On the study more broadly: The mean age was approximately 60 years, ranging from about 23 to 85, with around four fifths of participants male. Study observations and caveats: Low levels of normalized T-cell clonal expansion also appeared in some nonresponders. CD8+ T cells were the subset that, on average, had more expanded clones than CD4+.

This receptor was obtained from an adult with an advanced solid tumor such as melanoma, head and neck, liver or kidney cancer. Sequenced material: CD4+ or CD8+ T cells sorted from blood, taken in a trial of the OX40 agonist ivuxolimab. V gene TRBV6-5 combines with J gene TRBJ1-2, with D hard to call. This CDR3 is CASSSPRDGYTF. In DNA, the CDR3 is TGTGCCAGCAGTTCCCCGAGGGATGGCTACACCTTC.